The clone carrying this T cell receptor beta chain was picked up a small number of times. Its specificity is unknown. One end of the junction does not line up with germline, which may come from a read error. Expressed TCRB transcripts were sequenced, since all the RNA that had been isolated was reverse transcribed. Assay used: immunoSEQ multiplex PCR; TCRdb lists only in-frame clones, some missing. The sample lists about 620,000 clones; roughly 15% were seen once. Germline CDR1 LGHNA, CDR2 YNFKEQ. This CDR3 has 16 residues. The sample is drawn from a study of beta chain features in type 1 diabetes. Study-wide results and limits: Type 1 diabetes patients had fewer VDJ junction insertions and more deletions.

This TCR derives from a young man in good health. The chain is built from TRBV4-2 and TRBJ2-6; D is unclear. Sequenced: naive CD4+ T cells from blood. CDR3 DNA: TGTGCCAGCACCCAAGGTGTGAACTCTGGGGCCAACGTCCTGACTTTC. Translation gives CASTQGVNSGANVLTF.